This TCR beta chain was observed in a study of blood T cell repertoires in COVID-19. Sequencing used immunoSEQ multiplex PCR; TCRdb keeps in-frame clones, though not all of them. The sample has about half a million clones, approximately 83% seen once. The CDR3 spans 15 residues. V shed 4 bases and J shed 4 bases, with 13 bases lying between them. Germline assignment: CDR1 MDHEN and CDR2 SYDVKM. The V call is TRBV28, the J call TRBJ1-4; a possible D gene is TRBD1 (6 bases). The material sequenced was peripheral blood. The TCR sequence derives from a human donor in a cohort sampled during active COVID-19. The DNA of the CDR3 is TGTGCCAGCAGTTCCCGGACAGCGATTAATGAAAAACTGTTTTTT. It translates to CASSSRTAINEKLFF.